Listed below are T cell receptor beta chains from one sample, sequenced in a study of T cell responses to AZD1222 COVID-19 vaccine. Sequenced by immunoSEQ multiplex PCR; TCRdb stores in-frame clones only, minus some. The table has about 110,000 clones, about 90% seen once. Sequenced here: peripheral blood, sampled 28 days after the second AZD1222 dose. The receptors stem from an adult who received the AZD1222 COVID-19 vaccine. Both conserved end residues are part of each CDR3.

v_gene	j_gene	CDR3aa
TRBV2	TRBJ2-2	CASGQGGGTPAGELFF
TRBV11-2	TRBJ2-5	CASSSHRGRETQYF
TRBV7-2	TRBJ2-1	CASSPTQVGYNEQFF
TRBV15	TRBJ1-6	CATSSKGYNSPLHF
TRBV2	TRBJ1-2	CASSEGGLEGYTF
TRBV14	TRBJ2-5	CATSKGETQYF
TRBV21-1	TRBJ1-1	CASSGGTGRSNRAFF
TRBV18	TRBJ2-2	CASSPTGSDTGELFF
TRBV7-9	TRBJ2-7	CASSLSLRAEHYEQYF
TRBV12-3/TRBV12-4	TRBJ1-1	CASSFYGGDEAFF
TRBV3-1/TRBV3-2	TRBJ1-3	CASSQDRGGNTIYF
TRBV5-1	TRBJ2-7	CASSSIRPYEQYF
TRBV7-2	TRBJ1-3	CASSPQFSGNTIYF
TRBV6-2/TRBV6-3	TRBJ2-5	CASSFQTSGVSETQYF
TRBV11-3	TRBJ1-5	CASSFHGRYNQPQHF
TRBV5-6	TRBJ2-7	CASSLRSPYEQYF
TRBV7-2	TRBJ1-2	CASSLAHWGASGYTF
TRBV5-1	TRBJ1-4	CASSLGATNEKLFF
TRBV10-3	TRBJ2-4	CAISERGGEGIQYF
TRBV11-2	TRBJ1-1	CASSLRRAAATEAFF
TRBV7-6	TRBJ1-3	CASSSSTPAAFGNTIYF
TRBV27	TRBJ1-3	CASSLLGSAGNTIYF
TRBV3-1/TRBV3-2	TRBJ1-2	CASSPDRIRGGYTF
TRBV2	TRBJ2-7	CASSPPRTGTYEQYF
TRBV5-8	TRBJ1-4	CASSPGAGEKLFF
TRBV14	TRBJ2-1	CASSQGSSYNEQFF
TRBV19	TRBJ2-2	CASSTDRGTGELFF
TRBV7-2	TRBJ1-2	CASSPFSTGPIYNYTF
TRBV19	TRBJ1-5	CASKGGTLNQPQHF
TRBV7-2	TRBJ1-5	CASSLDVRQPQHF
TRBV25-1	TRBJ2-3	CASSGLLGKGPDTQYF
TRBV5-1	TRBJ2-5	CASSGGHPETQYF
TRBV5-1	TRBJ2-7	CASRTGTEQYF
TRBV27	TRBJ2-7	CASTQTGAPTTKLYEQYF
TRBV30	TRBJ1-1	CAWTRDLNTEAFF
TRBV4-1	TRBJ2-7	CASSQDVWTYEQYF
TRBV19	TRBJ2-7	CASSISLRVHPYEQYF
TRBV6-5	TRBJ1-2	CASRTQGVTYGYTF
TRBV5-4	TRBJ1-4	CASSLGGVLNEKLFF
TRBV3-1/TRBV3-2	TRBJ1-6	CASSPDTGFRPLHF
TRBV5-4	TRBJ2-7	CASSGGGGGGYEQYF
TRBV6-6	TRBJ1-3	CASRSYSAGGNTIYF
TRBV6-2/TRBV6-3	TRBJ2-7	CASSGQGQGKQYF
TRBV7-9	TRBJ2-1	CATGPNEQFF
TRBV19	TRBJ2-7	CASRRLAGAYEQYF
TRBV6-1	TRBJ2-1	CASSEGGGSYNEQFF
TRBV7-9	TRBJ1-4	CASSPDWGEKLFF
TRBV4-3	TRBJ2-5	CASSQGNQETQYF
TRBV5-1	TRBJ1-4	CASSTDGLATNEKLFF
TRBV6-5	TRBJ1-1	CASRGQGKNTEAFF
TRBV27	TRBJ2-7	CASSTSGVPYEQYF
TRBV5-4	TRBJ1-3	CASSLPPGNTIYF
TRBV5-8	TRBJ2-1	CASSSSGTFGHEQFF
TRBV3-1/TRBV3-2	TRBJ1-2	CASSRTLQPYGYTF
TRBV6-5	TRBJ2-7	CASRAGSQDRYEQYF
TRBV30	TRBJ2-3	CAWSSEPSETQYF
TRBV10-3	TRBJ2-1	CAISEADTSEQFF
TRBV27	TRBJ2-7	CASSLWGPTYEQYF
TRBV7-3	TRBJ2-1	CASSLDLKHNEQFF